A selection of T cell receptor beta chains follows, all from one sample in a study of cytomegalovirus exposure and HLA in healthy donors. Clones were sequenced by immunoSEQ multiplex PCR, and TCRdb holds only the in-frame ones, with some missing. The sample lists 150,000 to 200,000 clones; over 9.5% were seen once. Sample: PBMCs. These TCRs come from a man between 45 and 60 years old in good health and CMV-seropositive. Each CDR3 is given with its conserved first and last residue. Each record gives: V gene, J gene, clone size, D gene, CDR3 protein, CDR3 DNA. A D gene is named only where the DNA matches it firmly. Clone size is given for some rows only: seen once, a few or many times, or a class if the clone is expanded.

V gene: TRBV5-6; J gene: TRBJ1-6; clone size: few; D gene: .; CDR3 protein: CASSGGKVGRSNSPLHF; CDR3 DNA: TGTGCCAGCAGCGGGGGGAAGGTGGGACGGAGCAATTCACCCCTCCACTTT
V gene: TRBV19; J gene: TRBJ1-2; clone size: .; D gene: TRBD1; CDR3 protein: CASSRTGGNPNYGYTF; CDR3 DNA: TGTGCCAGTAGTCGGACAGGGGGCAACCCTAACTATGGCTACACCTTC
V gene: TRBV6-5; J gene: TRBJ1-5; clone size: few; D gene: .; CDR3 protein: CASSPTGGWNQPQHF; CDR3 DNA: TGTGCCAGCTCCCCTACGGGGGGCTGGAATCAGCCCCAGCATTTT
V gene: TRBV7-3; J gene: TRBJ2-2; clone size: .; D gene: TRBD1; CDR3 protein: CASSRTGGDRTGELFF; CDR3 DNA: TGTGCCAGCAGCCGGACAGGGGGCGATAGGACCGGGGAGCTGTTTTTT
V gene: TRBV5-6; J gene: TRBJ2-3; clone size: .; D gene: .; CDR3 protein: CASRVTPVTDKQYF; CDR3 DNA: TGTGCCAGCAGAGTGACCCCAGTCACAGATAAGCAGTATTTT
V gene: TRBV28; J gene: TRBJ1-2; clone size: .; D gene: .; CDR3 protein: CASRRDSYGYTF; CDR3 DNA: TGTGCCAGCAGGAGGGATAGCTATGGCTACACCTTC
V gene: TRBV27; J gene: TRBJ2-7; clone size: few; D gene: TRBD1; CDR3 protein: CASRSRDRGRYEQYF; CDR3 DNA: TGTGCCAGCAGATCCCGGGACAGGGGTAGGTACGAGCAGTACTTC
V gene: TRBV6-6; J gene: TRBJ1-5; clone size: .; D gene: .; CDR3 protein: CATGGSYQPQHF; CDR3 DNA: TGTGCCACCGGGGGGAGCTATCAGCCCCAGCATTTT
V gene: TRBV5-4; J gene: TRBJ2-5; clone size: .; D gene: .; CDR3 protein: CASGSFLPRGMRQETQYF; CDR3 DNA: TGTGCCAGCGGTTCCTTCCTACCCAGGGGCATGCGGCAAGAGACCCAGTACTTC
V gene: TRBV7-2; J gene: TRBJ2-1; clone size: few; D gene: TRBD2; CDR3 protein: CASSRTSGKKQFF; CDR3 DNA: TGTGCCAGCAGCAGGACTAGCGGGAAAAAGCAGTTCTTC
V gene: TRBV27; J gene: TRBJ2-3; clone size: few; D gene: TRBD2; CDR3 protein: CAPPGGSTDTQYF; CDR3 DNA: TGTGCCCCCCCCGGGGGGAGCACAGATACGCAGTATTTT
V gene: TRBV7-3; J gene: TRBJ2-2; clone size: .; D gene: .; CDR3 protein: CASSLTLPPGELFF; CDR3 DNA: TGTGCCAGCAGCTTAACACTTCCGCCCGGGGAGCTGTTTTTT
V gene: TRBV10-1; J gene: TRBJ2-6; clone size: .; D gene: .; CDR3 protein: CASSVLRGGVLTF; CDR3 DNA: TGCGCCAGCAGTGTATTAAGAGGGGGCGTCCTGACTTTC
V gene: TRBV10-3; J gene: TRBJ2-1; clone size: .; D gene: .; CDR3 protein: CAISGRGSYNEQFF; CDR3 DNA: TGTGCCATCAGTGGGCGGGGCTCCTACAATGAGCAGTTCTTC
V gene: TRBV11-3; J gene: TRBJ2-3; clone size: .; D gene: TRBD1; CDR3 protein: CASTLSEGATDTQYF; CDR3 DNA: TGTGCCAGCACCCTTAGCGAGGGGGCGACAGATACGCAGTATTTT
V gene: TRBV7-2; J gene: TRBJ2-7; clone size: .; D gene: TRBD1; CDR3 protein: CASSLSGTGTYEQYF; CDR3 DNA: TGTGCCAGCAGCTTGTCCGGGACAGGGACTTACGAGCAGTACTTC
V gene: TRBV29-1; J gene: TRBJ2-5; clone size: .; D gene: TRBD2; CDR3 protein: CSSSGRSGVSETQYF; CDR3 DNA: TGCAGCTCTAGCGGACGGAGCGGGGTGTCGGAGACCCAGTACTTC